These T cell receptor beta chains were read from a single sample in a study of T-cell reconstitution after alpha-beta-depleted transplantation in children. TCRdb re-called the PCR reads with MiXCR, one entry per CDR3 protein. The table records about 250,000 distinct CDR3 sequences, around 25% of them present only once. Sequencing was performed on PBMCs, mostly from graft donor cells, taken 360 days after TCRalphabeta/CD19-depleted stem cell transplant. The receptors come from a female patient aged 2 to 10 who had a stem cell transplant for congenital amegakaryocytic thrombocytopenia, so the T cells may come from the graft donor. CDR3s include the opening cysteine and the closing phenylalanine or tryptophan. The order of the fields is V gene, CDR3 protein.

v_call: TRBV2; cdr3_aa: CASSEALRFRGRRYEQYF
v_call: TRBV28; cdr3_aa: CASSRIWDAGGKLFF
v_call: TRBV12-3/TRBV12-4; cdr3_aa: CASRPTGGNQPQHF
v_call: TRBV7-9; cdr3_aa: CASRGTGAGNTIYF
v_call: TRBV5-1; cdr3_aa: CASATTGTHEQYF
v_call: TRBV14; cdr3_aa: CASSQDPSGGYEQYF
v_call: TRBV20-1; cdr3_aa: CSAKIAGVVTGELFF
v_call: TRBV20-1; cdr3_aa: CSASRGRGSRLHF
v_call: TRBV12-3/TRBV12-4; cdr3_aa: CASSLSGGTQYF
v_call: TRBV20-1; cdr3_aa: CSASGGPGETQYF
v_call: TRBV4-1; cdr3_aa: CASSSLPGRNTEAFF
v_call: TRBV10-3; cdr3_aa: CAIRTDKSNKNTGELFF
v_call: TRBV5-1; cdr3_aa: CASSLSAGPTVTDTQYF
v_call: TRBV27; cdr3_aa: CASSSRSLGYEQYF
v_call: TRBV13; cdr3_aa: CASSPRLVSSGNTIYF
v_call: TRBV12-3/TRBV12-4; cdr3_aa: CASSLLRGVIDIEQFF
v_call: TRBV27; cdr3_aa: CASSLWGRGTQYF
v_call: TRBV5-1; cdr3_aa: CASSLAGTPGTQYF